The rows below give T cell receptor beta chains drawn from one sample of a study of OX40 agonist ivuxolimab in advanced cancers. Here immunoSEQ multiplex PCR was the method, and the copy in TCRdb shows in-frame clones only, minus some. The sample holds about 68,000 clones, 75% to 95% seen once. This specimen consisted of CD4+ or CD8+ T cells sorted from blood, obtained in a trial of the OX40 agonist ivuxolimab. These receptors all stem from an adult with an advanced solid tumor such as melanoma, head and neck, liver or kidney cancer. Each CDR3 is given with its conserved first and last residue. The D gene is left open where the match is weak. Only part of the rows carry a size: once, few, many, or a class if the clone is expanded.

j_call v_call clone_size d_call cdr3_nt cdr3_aa
TRBJ2-5 TRBV7-8 . . TGTGCCAGCAGCCCAGCAGGGGACCAGTACTTC CASSPAGDQYF
TRBJ1-5 TRBV5-5 . . TGTGCCAGCAGCTTGGCCGGTGGCAATCAGCCCCAGCATTTT CASSLAGGNQPQHF
TRBJ2-2 TRBV19 few TRBD2 TGTGCGAGTCGGGGGGAAGGGACCGGGGAGCTGTTTTTT CASRGEGTGELFF
TRBJ2-5 TRBV4-1 . TRBD1 TGCGCCAGCAGCCAATCCGGGACAGGGTTAGGGCAAGAGACCCAGTACTTC CASSQSGTGLGQETQYF
TRBJ2-5 TRBV7-8 . TRBD2 TGTGCCAGCAGCTTAGAGGCTAGCGGGAGTGCCCAGTACTTC CASSLEASGSAQYF
TRBJ2-2 TRBV7-9 . . TGTGCCAGCAGCTTTAGAGCGAACACCGGGGAGCTGTTTTTT CASSFRANTGELFF
TRBJ1-1 TRBV2 . TRBD1 TGTGCCAGCAGTGAAGTGGACAGGCGGTTTGCTGAAGCTTTCTTT CASSEVDRRFAEAFF
TRBJ2-3 TRBV10-3 . TRBD2 TGTGCCATCGCTGACGCGGGAGGTAGGCAAGATACGCAGTATTTT CAIADAGGRQDTQYF
TRBJ2-3 TRBV14 . . TGTGCCAGCAGCTCGACAGCAGATACGCAGTATTTT CASSSTADTQYF
TRBJ1-4 TRBV15 . . TGTGCCACCAGCAGGGCTGGTAATGAAAAACTGTTTTTT CATSRAGNEKLFF
TRBJ2-6 TRBV5-1 . . TGCGCCAGCAGCTTGGCTGTAAGCTCTGGGGCCAACGTCCTGACTTTC CASSLAVSSGANVLTF
TRBJ2-3 TRBV10-3 . . TGTGCCATCAGTGACCCGGGACTCACAGATACGCAGTATTTT CAISDPGLTDTQYF
TRBJ1-3 TRBV5-1 . TRBD1 TGCGCCAGCGCTGGGACAGGGGACGGAAACACCATATATTTT CASAGTGDGNTIYF
TRBJ2-5 TRBV29-1 . . TGCAGCGTTGATATTTTCTCGACGACACTCCAAGAGACCCAGTACTTC CSVDIFSTTLQETQYF
TRBJ2-3 TRBV6-4 once . TGTGCCAGCAGTGATCGCACAGATACGCAGTATTTT CASSDRTDTQYF
TRBJ2-1 TRBV29-1 . TRBD2 TGCAGCGTCTTGACTAGCGGGAGATCGAATGAGCAGTTCTTC CSVLTSGRSNEQFF
TRBJ1-1 TRBV4-1 few . TGCGCCAGCAGCCAATCAGGGGACACTGAAGCTTTCTTT CASSQSGDTEAFF
TRBJ1-5 TRBV2 . . TGTGCCAGCAGTGAACGGCTTCCGCCCCAGCATTTT CASSERLPPQHF
TRBJ2-3 TRBV6-1 . . TGTGCCAGCAGTGACCTTGCGGGACCAACTAGCACAGATACGCAGTATTTT CASSDLAGPTSTDTQYF
TRBJ2-1 TRBV6-1 once TRBD2 TGTGCCAGCAGTGGGTCCTTAGCGGGGGGCTCCTACAATGAGCAGTTCTTC CASSGSLAGGSYNEQFF
TRBJ2-1 TRBV14 . TRBD1 TGTGCCAGCAGCCAACGACAGGGGACCTACAATGAGCAGTTCTTC CASSQRQGTYNEQFF
TRBJ2-3 TRBV18 . TRBD2 TGTGCCAGCTCGACTAGCGGGAGTATATCAGATACGCAGTATTTT CASSTSGSISDTQYF
TRBJ2-3 TRBV7-9 . TRBD2 TGTGCCAGCAGCTTGGCGGCCCCCGGGGGGACAGATACGCAGTATTTT CASSLAAPGGTDTQYF
TRBJ2-2 TRBV19 few . TGTGCCAGTAGTATCCAGGGGGGGAGCACCGGGGAGCTGTTTTTT CASSIQGGSTGELFF
TRBJ2-1 TRBV10-3 . TRBD2 TGTGCCATCTGGACTAGCGGGAACAATGAGCAGTTCTTC CAIWTSGNNEQFF
TRBJ2-2 TRBV29-1 . TRBD1 TGCGCGGGGGACAGGGGTAGTGACACCGGGGAGCTGTTTTTT CAGDRGSDTGELFF
TRBJ2-7 TRBV5-6 . TRBD1 TGTGCCAGCAGAAAAACAGGGGGCGCATCCTACGAGCAGTACTTC CASRKTGGASYEQYF
TRBJ2-2 TRBV10-2 . . TGCGCCAGCAGTGAACGCCTCTCCAACACCGGGGAGCTGTTTTTT CASSERLSNTGELFF
TRBJ2-2 TRBV10-1 . . TGCGCCAGCAGTGAGGGACAAGGGCGCCCCGGGGAGCTGTTTTTT CASSEGQGRPGELFF
TRBJ2-2 TRBV7-9 . . TGTGCCAGCAGCTTACCGACCGGCGGGGAGCTGTTTTTT CASSLPTGGELFF
TRBJ2-5 TRBV11-3 . . TGTGCCAGCAGCTTACTTCGGGGGACCGAAGAGACCCAGTACTTC CASSLLRGTEETQYF
TRBJ2-5 TRBV11-1 . . TGTGCCAGCAGCCCCGAAGAAGAGACCCAGTACTTC CASSPEEETQYF
TRBJ1-2 TRBV9 . TRBD1 TGTGCCAGCAGCGTAGGCCTAGGACAGGCTTCTAACTATGGCTACACCTTC CASSVGLGQASNYGYTF
TRBJ1-3 TRBV9 . . TGTGCCAGCAGCGTAGAAGGCAGCCTCTCTGGAAACACCATATATTTT CASSVEGSLSGNTIYF
TRBJ2-1 TRBV27 . TRBD2 TGTGCCAGCAGTTTATCGGTCAGGACTAGCGTCAATGAGCAGTTCTTC CASSLSVRTSVNEQFF
TRBJ2-5 TRBV6-1 . . TGTGCCAGCATGGGTCAGGCTCACGAGACCCAGTACTTC CASMGQAHETQYF
TRBJ2-1 TRBV4-2 . TRBD2 TGTGCCAGCAGCCAGGATCCGGGACTAGCCGTGGGCAATGAGCAGTTCTTC CASSQDPGLAVGNEQFF
TRBJ1-1 TRBV5-4 . TRBD1 TGTGCCAGCAGCATCCGACAGGGATGGGACACTGAAGCTTTCTTT CASSIRQGWDTEAFF
TRBJ2-7 TRBV2 . . TGTGCCAGCAGTGAGGAGGTGGGGTTCTACGAGCAGTACTTC CASSEEVGFYEQYF
TRBJ2-1 TRBV7-3 . TRBD2 TGTGCCAGCAGCCTAAGCGGGGGGAACAATGAGCAGTTCTTC CASSLSGGNNEQFF
TRBJ1-1 TRBV5-1 . . TGCGCCAGCAGCTTGGACGGCATGAACACTGAAGCTTTCTTT CASSLDGMNTEAFF
TRBJ2-7 TRBV30 . . TGTGCCTGGAGTGTTCGGTTGCATACGGGGCCGAGCTCCTACGAGCAGTACTTC CAWSVRLHTGPSSYEQYF
TRBJ2-5 TRBV4-2 . TRBD2 TGTGCCAGCAGCCTGACTAGCGGGACGCAAGAGACCCAGTACTTC CASSLTSGTQETQYF
TRBJ1-6 TRBV4-1 . . TGCGCCAGCAGCCCCCAGGGTGTTTCCTATAATTCACCCCTCCACTTT CASSPQGVSYNSPLHF
TRBJ2-3 TRBV19 . . TGTGCCAGTAGTTCTACCTCAGATACGCAGTATTTT CASSSTSDTQYF
TRBJ2-7 TRBV15 . . TGTGCCACCAGCAGAGATCAGGCAGCCTACGAGCAGTACTTC CATSRDQAAYEQYF
TRBJ1-1 TRBV30 few . TGTGCCTGGGGGGCTCGGCATGAAGCTTTCTTT CAWGARHEAFF
TRBJ2-1 TRBV29-1 . TRBD2 TGCAGCGTCACGGGACTAGCGGGGGGGCCGGGTGAGCAGTTCTTC CSVTGLAGGPGEQFF
TRBJ1-2 TRBV28 . . TGTGCCAGCAGTTTGCCCGGAAACTATGGCTACACCTTC CASSLPGNYGYTF
TRBJ2-1 TRBV6-5 . TRBD2 TGTGCCAGCAAATTTAGCGGGAGGGCCTATGAGCAGTTCTTC CASKFSGRAYEQFF
TRBJ1-5 TRBV18 . . TGTGCCAGCTCACCAGGTCAGTCGAATCAGCCCCAGCATTTT CASSPGQSNQPQHF
TRBJ1-1 TRBV27 once TRBD1 TGTGCCAGCAGGGACAGGGCTCACACTGAAGCTTTCTTT CASRDRAHTEAFF
TRBJ2-7 TRBV18 . TRBD1 TGTGCCAGCGGGACGGGACAGGCTAGCTCCTACGAGCAGTACTTC CASGTGQASSYEQYF
TRBJ1-1 TRBV9 . TRBD1 TGTGCCAGCAGCGCCTCCCGGACAGGGTCGGAGGGGACTGAAGCTTTCTTT CASSASRTGSEGTEAFF
TRBJ2-7 TRBV18 . . TGTGCCAGCTCACGCGACACCTACGAGCAGTACTTC CASSRDTYEQYF
TRBJ2-1 TRBV5-1 . . TGCGCCAGCAGCTTGGAGGGGAGCAGCCTTGAGCAGTTCTTC CASSLEGSSLEQFF
TRBJ2-2 TRBV7-6 . TRBD1 TGTGCCAGCAGCTTAGTGACAGGGGATACCGGGGAGCTGTTTTTT CASSLVTGDTGELFF